The TCR beta chain described here comes from a study of blood T cell repertoires in COVID-19. Whole-study context: The cDNA or gDNA used as material had been derived from T cells, B-cell-depleted T cells, or PBMCs.

Germline CDR1 is LNHDA and CDR2 is SQIVND (reference sequence). Trimming took 5 bases from V and 4 from J; bases not matched to a gene: 9. This CDR3 has 17 residues. In the original analysis: Reference gene primer amplification gave estimated nucleated cell counts. The assay was immunoSEQ multiplex PCR, and TCRdb's table has in-frame clones only and misses some. That table supplies the V and J calls and clone size; D and trimming were determined from the DNA. The sample contains about 250,000 clones, 88% of which appear only once. The V gene is TRBV19, the J gene TRBJ2-2, with TRBD2 matching 11 bases. Sequenced: peripheral blood. This TCR derives from a woman in her forties who had recovered from COVID-19. DNA of the CDR3: TGTGCCAGTAGTTCGATGTGGACTAGCGGGTTCACCGGGGAGCTGTTTTTT. This encodes CASSSMWTSGFTGELFF.